Here is one T cell receptor beta chain with its context. These data belong to a study of cytomegalovirus exposure and HLA in healthy donors. Primers included in the PCR were 60 Vbeta and 13 Jbeta primers. Measured with immunoSEQ multiplex PCR; TCRdb has only the in-frame clones, and not every one. The sample consists of over 90,000 clones, about 74% of them appearing once. The germline CDR1 and CDR2 sequences are MDHEN and SYDVKM. Between the trimmed V and J ends, which lost 7 bases and 4 bases, there was a span of 13 bases. CDR3 size: 13 residues. The sequence derives from a woman in her 50s in good health and CMV-seropositive. V is TRBV28 and J is TRBJ1-2, with unresolved D. What was sequenced was PBMCs. CDR3 amino acids: CASTPSKIYGYTF. As DNA, the CDR3 is TGTGCCAGCACTCCTAGCAAGATCTATGGCTACACCTTC.